A selection of T cell receptor beta chains follows, all from one sample in a study of control samples from healthy donors and cancer patients. The table came from immunoSEQ multiplex PCR; TCRdb's copy has only in-frame clones and leaves some out. This table holds some 120,000 clones, nearly 95% found once. Sequencing was carried out using blood. The receptors derive from a man aged 25 to 40 in good health. Each CDR3 is given with its conserved first and last residue. A D gene is named only where the DNA matches it firmly. Part of the rows lack a size; the others show once, few, many or a class for expanded clones.

TRBJ1-2 - TRBV5-8 - TGTGCCAGCAGCTTGTCGGCCCTCGCGAGGGATGGCTACACCTTC CASSLSALARDGYTF
TRBJ2-2 - TRBV25-1 - TGTGCCAGCAGTCCTAAAGGTGCAAACACCGGGGAGCTGTTTTTT CASSPKGANTGELFF
TRBJ2-2 - TRBV9 - TGTGCCAGCAGCGTAGAGGAAGTCACCGGGGAGCTGTTTTTT CASSVEEVTGELFF
TRBJ1-1 - TRBV3-1/TRBV3-2 - TGTGCCAGCAGCCACCGGGGGACTGAAGCTTTCTTT CASSHRGTEAFF
TRBJ2-5 - TRBV7-3 - TGTGCCAGCAGCTTAAAAGGGCAAGAGACCCAGTACTTC CASSLKGQETQYF
TRBJ1-1 TRBD1 TRBV2 - TGTGCCAGCCGTCAGGGGGCCGGGACTGAAGCTTTCTTT CASRQGAGTEAFF
TRBJ1-5 - TRBV28 - TGTGCCAGCAGTTTATTTGGCCAGCCCCAGCATTTT CASSLFGQPQHF
TRBJ2-4 - TRBV21-1 - TGTGCAGCACTGTCAGGGGGCCCGGCCAAAAACATTCAGTACTTC CAALSGGPAKNIQYF
TRBJ2-3 - TRBV7-2 once TGTGCCAGCAGCTTTTCACCCACAAAATCGGAGGGGATAACAGATACGCAGTATTTT CASSFSPTKSEGITDTQYF
TRBJ1-4 - TRBV28 once TGTGCCAGCAGTTTCACGCAGGGGCTGGGTGAAAAACTGTTTTTT CASSFTQGLGEKLFF
TRBJ1-1 - TRBV2 - TGTGCCAGCACGGGGCTGAACACTGAAGCTTTCTTT CASTGLNTEAFF
TRBJ2-7 - TRBV5-6 - TGTGCCAGCAGCGGCTCCCTCCTTCCTTCCCGGATAGTCTACGAGCAGTACTTC CASSGSLLPSRIVYEQYF
TRBJ2-7 TRBD1 TRBV6-5 - TGTGCCAGCACCCCCCAAGGGGACAGCTTCTACGAGCAGTACTTC CASTPQGDSFYEQYF
TRBJ2-3 - TRBV5-1 - TGCGCCAGCAGCGGTTTGACAGATACGCAGTATTTT CASSGLTDTQYF
TRBJ1-5 - TRBV2 - TGTGCCAGCAAGGGCGGGATGGTACAGCCCCAGCATTTT CASKGGMVQPQHF
TRBJ1-1 - TRBV7-2 - TGTGCCAGCAGCTTCATGGGGTCACCGAACACTGAAGCTTTCTTT CASSFMGSPNTEAFF
TRBJ2-3 TRBD2 TRBV19 - TGTGCCAGTAGTCACCCAGCGGGGGAAACAGATACGCAGTATTTT CASSHPAGETDTQYF
TRBJ1-2 - TRBV7-2 - TGTGCCAGCAGCTTAGAACAGGGTGGTGATGGCTACACCTTC CASSLEQGGDGYTF
TRBJ1-2 - TRBV5-1 - TGCGCCAGCAGCTTAGCCCCAGGGCAGGCTAACTATGGCTACACCTTC CASSLAPGQANYGYTF
TRBJ2-3 TRBD1 TRBV7-9 - TGTGCCAGCAGCCGAAGGGGACAGGGGGCAGGGGATACGCAGTATTTT CASSRRGQGAGDTQYF
TRBJ2-7 TRBD1 TRBV7-9 - TGTGCCAGCAGCGAGGGACAGGTCTCCTACGAGCAGTACTTC CASSEGQVSYEQYF
TRBJ1-1 - TRBV6-5 - TGTGCCAGCAGCTATCTTTACAGAGGGCACACTGAAGCTTTCTTT CASSYLYRGHTEAFF
TRBJ1-3 TRBD1 TRBV6-5 - TGTGCCAGCAGTTACTCGGGACAGGCGGGGGGAAACACCATATATTTT CASSYSGQAGGNTIYF
TRBJ1-1 - TRBV19 - TGTGCCAGTAGTTCCCAGGTGGGGAACACTGAAGCTTTCTTT CASSSQVGNTEAFF
TRBJ2-3 - TRBV7-9 - TGTGCCAGCAGAACACCCCAAGGGGCTAGCACAGATACGCAGTATTTT CASRTPQGASTDTQYF
TRBJ1-2 TRBD1 TRBV28 - TGTGCCAGCAGGCGACAGGGGGCGACTAACTATGGCTACACCTTC CASRRQGATNYGYTF
TRBJ1-2 TRBD1 TRBV6-5 - TGTGCCAGCAGTCAACTAGGGACAGGGGGAAGTGGCTACACCTTC CASSQLGTGGSGYTF
TRBJ2-3 - TRBV6-5 - TGTGCCAGCAGTTACCGGTCGGCGGGACTGAGAGATACGCAGTATTTT CASSYRSAGLRDTQYF
TRBJ2-3 - TRBV3-1/TRBV3-2 - TGTGCCAGCAGCCTTGGCGGGCTACGCACAGATACGCAGTATTTT CASSLGGLRTDTQYF
TRBJ2-5 TRBD1 TRBV24-1 - TGTGCCACCAGTGATATAAGACAGGGAGCTGAAGAGACCCAGTACTTC CATSDIRQGAEETQYF
TRBJ2-2 TRBD1 TRBV7-9 - TGTGCCAGCAGCTCCCGGGACAGGGGAAACACCGGGGAGCTGTTTTTT CASSSRDRGNTGELFF
TRBJ2-7 - TRBV4-1 - TGCGCCAGCAGCCAAGGGGAGACTAGGGGCGGCTACGAGCAGTACTTC CASSQGETRGGYEQYF
TRBJ1-6 - TRBV3-1/TRBV3-2 - TGTGCCAGCAGCCAAGGGAGGAATTCACCCCTCCACTTT CASSQGRNSPLHF
TRBJ1-4 - TRBV19 - TGTGCCTCTGGCGTTCGCGGCCCCAGACCTGAAAAACTGTTTTTT CASGVRGPRPEKLFF
TRBJ1-1 - TRBV6-5 - TGTGCCAGCAGTAGGGGGGGTAACACTGAAGCTTTCTTT CASSRGGNTEAFF
TRBJ2-1 TRBD2 TRBV2 - TGTGCCAGCAGTACCGGGACTAGCGGGGGCCCTCCCTCCTACAATGAGCAGTTCTTC CASSTGTSGGPPSYNEQFF
TRBJ1-5 - TRBV7-9 - TGTGCCAGCAGCCATAATGATGATCAGCCCCAGCATTTT CASSHNDDQPQHF
TRBJ2-2 TRBD1 TRBV30 few TGTGCCTGGCCCAGGGGGCAGGGACGGACCGGGGAGCTGTTTTTT CAWPRGQGRTGELFF
TRBJ1-6 TRBD1 TRBV7-2 - TGTGCCAGCAGCACCGACAGGGACACACCCCTCCACTTT CASSTDRDTPLHF
TRBJ1-6 - TRBV7-9 few TGTGCCAGCAGCTTAGTACAGGGATCACCCCTCCACTTT CASSLVQGSPLHF
TRBJ1-1 TRBD1 TRBV24-1 - TGTGCCACCAGTGAGGGGACAGGTTCGAACACTGAAGCTTTCTTT CATSEGTGSNTEAFF
TRBJ1-2 - TRBV19 once TGTGCCAGTAGTTCCGACGGACAGTCTGGCTACACCTTC CASSSDGQSGYTF
TRBJ1-6 - TRBV25-1 - TGTGCCAGCACGGTGGGCTACCCTTATAATTCACCCCTCCACTTT CASTVGYPYNSPLHF
TRBJ2-5 - TRBV7-9 - TGTGCCAGCAGCCCGCGGAAGGGATCCCAAGAGACCCAGTACTTC CASSPRKGSQETQYF
TRBJ2-7 - TRBV19 - TGTGCCAGTAGTATAGTAATCACAAGCTCCTACGAGCAGTACTTC CASSIVITSSYEQYF
TRBJ1-2 - TRBV2 once TGTGCCAGCATAGTCGGCGGCCTCTATGGCTACACCTTC CASIVGGLYGYTF
TRBJ1-1 TRBD1 TRBV12-3/TRBV12-4 - TGTGCCAGCAGTGACTCTAACAGGGGGAAAGCTTTCTTT CASSDSNRGKAFF
TRBJ2-1 TRBD1 TRBV5-8 - TGTGCCAGCAGTCCCCGGGACAGAACATACAATGAGCAGTTCTTC CASSPRDRTYNEQFF
TRBJ2-3 - TRBV6-4 - TGTGCCAGCAGTGAATGGGACTCTACTAGCACAGATACGCAGTATTTT CASSEWDSTSTDTQYF
TRBJ1-1 TRBD1 TRBV18 - TGTGCCAGCTCACCGCGTCCGGGACAGGGCTTGGACACTGAAGCTTTCTTT CASSPRPGQGLDTEAFF
TRBJ1-1 - TRBV2 - TGTGCCAGCAGACGACAGGCTTCGAACACTGAAGCTTTCTTT CASRRQASNTEAFF
TRBJ1-2 TRBD1 TRBV2 - TGTGCCAGCAGACAACGGACAGGGAATGGCTACACCTTC CASRQRTGNGYTF
TRBJ1-2 - TRBV3-1/TRBV3-2 - TGTGCCAGCAGCCCCGTGAAGGCCGATAGGTGGGATGGCTACACCTTC CASSPVKADRWDGYTF
TRBJ1-2 - TRBV10-1 - TGCGCCAGCAGTGGGAGGGGGGCGGAAATTGGGTATGGCTACACCTTC CASSGRGAEIGYGYTF
TRBJ2-3 TRBD2 TRBV15 - TGTGCCACGGGGGGGGGAGATACGCAGTATTTT CATGGGDTQYF
TRBJ2-7 - TRBV6-5 - TGTGCCAGCAAAAGGTCCGGACAGATCTCCTACGAGCAGTACTTC CASKRSGQISYEQYF
TRBJ1-5 TRBD1 TRBV6-2/TRBV6-3 - TGTGCCAGCAGTTACTCCAGGGGGTCTCAGCCCCAGCATTTT CASSYSRGSQPQHF
TRBJ1-1 - TRBV7-9 - TGTGCCAGCAGCCTCCAACCCAGGGGGAACACTGAAGCTTTCTTT CASSLQPRGNTEAFF
TRBJ1-1 TRBD1 TRBV28 - TGTGCCAGCCCGCCCACAGGGGGCTATTGGGGCACTGAAGCTTTCTTT CASPPTGGYWGTEAFF
TRBJ1-1 - TRBV29-1 - TGCAGCGTTGGGGGCCTTAGGGGCATGAACACTGAAGCTTTCTTT CSVGGLRGMNTEAFF